The 10 T cell receptor beta chains below were found in one sample sequenced in a study of blood T cell repertoires in COVID-19. The table came from immunoSEQ multiplex PCR; TCRdb's copy has only in-frame clones and leaves some out. The data show about 100,000 clones, about 80% seen once. Source material: peripheral blood. All receptors come from a woman between 65 and 79 years old with acute or convalescent COVID-19.

The rearrangement uses TRBV2 and TRBJ2-5; weak D call: TRBD1 (5 bases). V was cut by 5 bases and J by 5 bases, with 9 bases left in between. This CDR3 is 12 amino acids long. Looked up from germline, CDR1 is SNHLY and CDR2 is FYNNEI. The CDR3 reads CASSIGAETQYF. CDR3 nucleotide sequence: TGTGCCAGCAGTATTGGGGCGGAGACCCAGTACTTC.

The rearrangement uses TRBV6-2 or TRBV6-3 and TRBJ1-2; the match to TRBD1 covers 7 bases. V lost 2 bases, J lost 2 bases, and 2 bases stayed unmatched. In germline, CDR1 is MNHEY, CDR2 SVGEGT. The CDR3 extends over 14 amino acids. The CDR3 nucleotides are TGTGCCAGCAGTTACGGCAGGGGGAACTATGGCTACACCTTC. Translated: CASSYGRGNYGYTF.

The V and J genes are TRBV11-2 and TRBJ1-1, with D possibly matching TRBD1 (6 bases). There are 14 residues in the CDR3. Germline lookup yields CDR1 SGHAT and CDR2 FQNNGV. Trimming removed 5 bases at V and 0 bases at J, with 10 bases between. The CDR3 sequence is CASSHSGVNTEAFF. As DNA, the CDR3 is TGTGCCAGCAGCCATTCAGGGGTGAACACTGAAGCTTTCTTT.

The J gene is TRBJ1-1, the V gene TRBV6-4; D might be TRBD1 (5 bases). CDR3 length equals 14 residues. Germline CDR1 MRHNA, CDR2 SNTAGT. With 0 bases removed from V and 8 bases from J, the gap between germline ends came to 13 bases. In DNA form, the CDR3 reads TGTGCCAGCAGTGACTCCGGAAGGCCAGGGGAAGCTTTCTTT. As protein: CASSDSGRPGEAFF.

The chain carries TRBV5-1 and TRBJ2-3, with TRBD1 matching over 7 bases. CDR1 is SGHRS, CDR2 YFSETQ, per germline. The CDR3 is 16 residues long. The V gene end was trimmed by 2 bases and the J gene end by 2 bases; junction bases not matched to a gene: 8. This chain's CDR3 is CASSFYRDRDTDTQYF. The CDR3 nucleotides read TGCGCCAGCAGCTTTTACCGGGACAGAGACACAGATACGCAGTATTTT.

This clone was counted a few times. This chain connects TRBV5-1 to TRBJ1-4; 7 bases line up with TRBD1. The CDR3 is 16 amino acids. J was trimmed by 5 bases and V by 5 bases; bases with no gene match: 12. Germline V CDR1 and CDR2: SGHRS, YFSETQ. CDR3 nucleotide sequence: TGCGCCAGCAGTGGTTCAGCCACAGGGGTGAATGAAAAACTGTTTTTT. It encodes CASSGSATGVNEKLFF.

J is TRBJ1-5 and V is TRBV29-1, with 7 bases fitting TRBD1. V was pared by 6 bases and J by 3 bases, with 5 bases of the junction left unmatched. The CDR3 runs to 13 residues. The germline gives CDR1 SQVTM, CDR2 ANQGSEA. CDR3 protein: CSVKTGDNQPQHF. The CDR3 region has the DNA TGCAGCGTCAAAACAGGGGACAATCAGCCCCAGCATTTT.

The J gene is TRBJ2-5, the V gene TRBV10-3; the match to TRBD2 covers 11 bases. Germline CDR1 reads ENHRY; CDR2 reads SYGVKD. J was trimmed by 1 base and V by 0 bases; bases with no gene match: 13. The CDR3 is 20 residues long. The CDR3 loop reads CAISESRVGSGGARQETQYF. CDR3 nucleotide sequence: TGTGCCATCAGTGAGTCGAGGGTCGGTAGCGGGGGGGCGCGCCAAGAGACCCAGTACTTC.

The gene calls are TRBV5-1 and TRBJ1-1; D unclear. The CDR3 totals 16 residues. V lost 0 bases and J lost 1, with 13 bases in between. Germline V CDR1 and CDR2: SGHRS, YFSETQ. This CDR3 reads CASSLAGSRGNTEAFF. CDR3 DNA: TGCGCCAGCAGCTTGGCCGGGTCCCGGGGGAACACTGAAGCTTTCTTT. The full variable domain, in which reference TRBV5-1 and TRBJ1-1 provide the parts outside the CDR3, is KAGVTQTPRYLIKTRGQQVTLSCSPISGHRSVSWYQQTPGQGLQFLFEYFSETQRNKGNFPGRFSGRQFSNSRSEMNVSTLELGDSALYLCASSLAGSRGNTEAFFGQGTRLTVV.

The chain uses TRBV6-6 and TRBJ2-1, with D tentatively TRBD1 (5 bases). The length of the CDR3 is 15 residues. Per the germline V gene, CDR1 is MNHNY and CDR2 is SVGAGI (reference sequence). Trimming took off 7 bases at V and 3 bases at J, with 16 bases between the two ends. Here the CDR3 DNA reads TGTGCCAGCACCTTCCCGACAGCTGACTACAATGAGCAGTTCTTC. Translated, it gives CASTFPTADYNEQFF.